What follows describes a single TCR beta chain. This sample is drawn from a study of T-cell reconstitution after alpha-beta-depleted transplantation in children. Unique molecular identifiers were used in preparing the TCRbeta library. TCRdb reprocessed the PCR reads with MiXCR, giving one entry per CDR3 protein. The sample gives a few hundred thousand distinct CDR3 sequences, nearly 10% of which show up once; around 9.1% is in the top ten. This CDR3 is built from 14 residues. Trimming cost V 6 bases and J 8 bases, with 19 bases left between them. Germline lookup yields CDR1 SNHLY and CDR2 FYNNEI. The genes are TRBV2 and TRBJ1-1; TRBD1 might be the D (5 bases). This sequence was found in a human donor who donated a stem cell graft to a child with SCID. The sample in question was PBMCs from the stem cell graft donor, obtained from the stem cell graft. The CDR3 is CASRFPGGGTEAFF. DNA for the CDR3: TGTGCCAGCAGATTTCCCGGGGGTGGCACCGAAGCTTTCTTT.